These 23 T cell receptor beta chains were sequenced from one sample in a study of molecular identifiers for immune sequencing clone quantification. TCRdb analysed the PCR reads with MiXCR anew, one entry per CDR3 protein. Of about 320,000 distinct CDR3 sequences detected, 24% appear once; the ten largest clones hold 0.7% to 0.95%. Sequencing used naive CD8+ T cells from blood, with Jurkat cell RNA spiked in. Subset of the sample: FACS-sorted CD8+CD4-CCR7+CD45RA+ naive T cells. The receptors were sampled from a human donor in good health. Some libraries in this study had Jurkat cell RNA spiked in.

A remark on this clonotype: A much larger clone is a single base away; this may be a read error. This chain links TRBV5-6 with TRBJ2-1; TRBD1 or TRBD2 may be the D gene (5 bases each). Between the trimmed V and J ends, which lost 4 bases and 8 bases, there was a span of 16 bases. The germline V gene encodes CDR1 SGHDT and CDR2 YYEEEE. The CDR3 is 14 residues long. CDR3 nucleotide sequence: TGTGCCAGCAGCCCGGGGACGGATTACCATGAGCAGTTCTTC. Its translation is CASSPGTDYHEQFF.

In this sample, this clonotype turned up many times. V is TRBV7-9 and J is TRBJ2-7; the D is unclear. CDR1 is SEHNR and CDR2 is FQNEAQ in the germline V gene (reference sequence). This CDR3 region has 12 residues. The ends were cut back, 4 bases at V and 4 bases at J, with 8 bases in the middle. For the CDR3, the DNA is TGTGCCAGCAGCTCAGAAGAGTACGAGCAGTACTTC. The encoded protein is CASSSEEYEQYF. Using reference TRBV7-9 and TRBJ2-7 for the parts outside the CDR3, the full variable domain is DTGVSQNPRHKITKRGQNVTFRCDPISEHNRLYWYRQTLGQGPEFLTYFQNEAQLEKSRLLSDRFSAERPKGSFSTLEIQRTEQGDSAMYLCASSSEEYEQYFGPGTRLTVT.

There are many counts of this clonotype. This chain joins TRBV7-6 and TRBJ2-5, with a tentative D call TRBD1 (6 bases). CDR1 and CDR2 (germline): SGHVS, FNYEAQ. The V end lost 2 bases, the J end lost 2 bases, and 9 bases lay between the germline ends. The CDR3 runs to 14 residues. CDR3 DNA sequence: TGTGCCAGCAGCTTACAGGGGTCTCAAGAGACCCAGTACTTC. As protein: CASSLQGSQETQYF. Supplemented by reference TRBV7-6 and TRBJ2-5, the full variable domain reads GAGVSQSPRYKVTKRGQDVALRCDPISGHVSLYWYRQALGQGPEFLTYFNYEAQQDKSGLPNDRFSAERPEGSISTLTIQRTEQRDSAMYRCASSLQGSQETQYFGPGTRLLVL.

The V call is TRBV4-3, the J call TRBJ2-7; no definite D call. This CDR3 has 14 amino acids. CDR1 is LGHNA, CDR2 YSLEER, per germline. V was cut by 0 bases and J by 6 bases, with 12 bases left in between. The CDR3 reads CASSQDFAGFEQYF. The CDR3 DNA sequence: TGCGCCAGCAGCCAAGATTTCGCAGGCTTCGAGCAGTACTTC.

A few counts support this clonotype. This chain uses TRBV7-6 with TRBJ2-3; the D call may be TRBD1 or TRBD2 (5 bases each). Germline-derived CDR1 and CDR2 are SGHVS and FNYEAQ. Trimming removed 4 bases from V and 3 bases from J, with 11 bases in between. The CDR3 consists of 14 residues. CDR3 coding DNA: TGTGCCAGCAGCTGGTCTGGGGGAACAGATACGCAGTATTTT. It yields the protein CASSWSGGTDTQYF.

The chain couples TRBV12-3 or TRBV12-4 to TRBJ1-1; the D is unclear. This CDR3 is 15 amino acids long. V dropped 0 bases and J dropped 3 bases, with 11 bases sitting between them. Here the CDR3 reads CASSLAPSGHTEAFF. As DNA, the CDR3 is TGTGCCAGCAGTTTAGCCCCATCAGGTCACACTGAAGCTTTCTTT.

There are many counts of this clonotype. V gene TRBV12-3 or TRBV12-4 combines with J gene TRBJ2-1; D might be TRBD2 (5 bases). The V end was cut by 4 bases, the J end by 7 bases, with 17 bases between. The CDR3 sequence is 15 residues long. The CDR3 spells CASSSQGRVRNEQFF. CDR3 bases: TGTGCCAGCAGTTCTCAAGGGCGGGTAAGAAATGAGCAGTTCTTC.

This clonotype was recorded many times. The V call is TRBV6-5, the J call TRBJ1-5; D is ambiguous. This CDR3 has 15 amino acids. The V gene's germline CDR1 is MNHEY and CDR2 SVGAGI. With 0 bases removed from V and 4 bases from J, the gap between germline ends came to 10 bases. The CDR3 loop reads CASSYSQHANQPQHF. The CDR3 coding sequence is TGTGCCAGCAGTTACTCCCAACACGCGAATCAGCCCCAGCATTTT.

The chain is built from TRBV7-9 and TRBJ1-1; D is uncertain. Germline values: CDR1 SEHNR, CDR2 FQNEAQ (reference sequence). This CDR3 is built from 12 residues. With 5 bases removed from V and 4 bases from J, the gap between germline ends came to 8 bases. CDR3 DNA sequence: TGTGCCAGCAGCCGAGGTATCACTGAAGCTTTCTTT. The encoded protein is CASSRGITEAFF.

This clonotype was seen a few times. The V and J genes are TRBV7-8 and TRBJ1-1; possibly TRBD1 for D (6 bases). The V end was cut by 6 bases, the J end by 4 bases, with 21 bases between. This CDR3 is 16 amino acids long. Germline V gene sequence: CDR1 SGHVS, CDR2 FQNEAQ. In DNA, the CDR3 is TGTGCCAGCAGACACCACAGGGATGGAGGTGGCACTGAAGCTTTCTTT. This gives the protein CASRHHRDGGGTEAFF.

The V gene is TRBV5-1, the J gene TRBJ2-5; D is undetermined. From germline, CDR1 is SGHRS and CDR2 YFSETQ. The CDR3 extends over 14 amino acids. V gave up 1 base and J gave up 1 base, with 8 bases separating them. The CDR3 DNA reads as TGCGCCAGCAGCTTGCTTGACCGCCAAGAGACCCAGTACTTC. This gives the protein CASSLLDRQETQYF.

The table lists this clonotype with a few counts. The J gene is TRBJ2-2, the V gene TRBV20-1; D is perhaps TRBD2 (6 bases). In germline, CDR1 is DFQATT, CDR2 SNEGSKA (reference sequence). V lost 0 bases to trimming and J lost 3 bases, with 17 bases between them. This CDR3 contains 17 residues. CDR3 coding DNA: TGCAGTGCTAGAGATCGAGGGGCGGGGCGGTACACCGGGGAGCTGTTTTTT. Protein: CSARDRGAGRYTGELFF.

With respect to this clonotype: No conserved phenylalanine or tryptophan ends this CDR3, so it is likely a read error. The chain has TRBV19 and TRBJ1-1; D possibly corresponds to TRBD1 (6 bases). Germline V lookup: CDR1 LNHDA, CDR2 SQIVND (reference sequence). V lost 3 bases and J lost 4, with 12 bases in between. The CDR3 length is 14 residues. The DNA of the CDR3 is TGTGCCAGTAGTATTCAGGGGCTGAGCACTGAAGCTTTCTCT. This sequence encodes CASSIQGLSTEAFS.

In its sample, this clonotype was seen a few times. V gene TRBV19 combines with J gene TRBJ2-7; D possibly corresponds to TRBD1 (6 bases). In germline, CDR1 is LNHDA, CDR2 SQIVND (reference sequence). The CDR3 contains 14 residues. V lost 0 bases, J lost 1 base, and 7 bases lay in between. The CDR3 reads CASSIDRGSYEQYF. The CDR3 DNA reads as TGTGCCAGTAGTATAGACAGGGGTTCCTACGAGCAGTACTTC.

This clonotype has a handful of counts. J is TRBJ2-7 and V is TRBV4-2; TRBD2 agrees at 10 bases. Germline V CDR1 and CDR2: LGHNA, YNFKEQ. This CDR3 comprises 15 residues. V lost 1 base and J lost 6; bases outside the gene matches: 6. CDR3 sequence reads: CASSQVGAGGPEQYF. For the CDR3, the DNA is TGTGCCAGCAGCCAAGTGGGAGCGGGAGGGCCCGAGCAGTACTTC.

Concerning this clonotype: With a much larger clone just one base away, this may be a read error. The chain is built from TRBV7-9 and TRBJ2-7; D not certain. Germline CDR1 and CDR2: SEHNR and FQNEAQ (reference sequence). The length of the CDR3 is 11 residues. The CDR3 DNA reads TGTGCCATCAGCTGGGGATACGAGCAGTACTTC. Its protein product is CAISWGYEQYF.

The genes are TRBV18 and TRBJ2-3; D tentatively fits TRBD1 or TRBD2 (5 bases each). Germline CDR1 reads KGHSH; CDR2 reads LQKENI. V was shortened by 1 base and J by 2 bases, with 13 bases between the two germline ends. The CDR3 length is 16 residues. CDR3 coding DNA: TGTGCCAGCTCACCACGATGGGACGGAACCACAGATACGCAGTATTTT. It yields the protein CASSPRWDGTTDTQYF.

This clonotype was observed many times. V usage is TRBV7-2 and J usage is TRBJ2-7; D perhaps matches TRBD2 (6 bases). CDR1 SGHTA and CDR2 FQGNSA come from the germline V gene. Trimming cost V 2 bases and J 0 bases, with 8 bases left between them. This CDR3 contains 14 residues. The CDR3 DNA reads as TGTGCCAGCAGCTTACTCGGGAGCTCCTACGAGCAGTACTTC. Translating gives CASSLLGSSYEQYF. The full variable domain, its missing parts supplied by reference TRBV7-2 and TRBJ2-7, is GAGVSQSPSNKVTEKGKDVELRCDPISGHTALYWYRQSLGQGLEFLIYFQGNSAPDKSGLPSDRFSAERTGGSVSTLTIQRTQQEDSAVYLCASSLLGSSYEQYFGPGTRLTVT.

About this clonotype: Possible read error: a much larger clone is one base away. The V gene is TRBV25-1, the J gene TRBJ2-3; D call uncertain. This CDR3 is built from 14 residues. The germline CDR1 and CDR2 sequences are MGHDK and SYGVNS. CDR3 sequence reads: CASSELAYTATQYF. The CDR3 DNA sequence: TGTGCCAGCAGTGAACTGGCCTACACAGCTACGCAGTATTTT.

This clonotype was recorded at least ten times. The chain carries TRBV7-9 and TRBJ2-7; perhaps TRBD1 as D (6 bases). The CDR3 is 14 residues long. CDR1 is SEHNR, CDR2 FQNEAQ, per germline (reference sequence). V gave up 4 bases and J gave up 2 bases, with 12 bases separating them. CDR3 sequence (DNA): TGTGCCAGCAGCTCGACTTGGACAGCCTACGAGCAGTACTTC. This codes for CASSSTWTAYEQYF.

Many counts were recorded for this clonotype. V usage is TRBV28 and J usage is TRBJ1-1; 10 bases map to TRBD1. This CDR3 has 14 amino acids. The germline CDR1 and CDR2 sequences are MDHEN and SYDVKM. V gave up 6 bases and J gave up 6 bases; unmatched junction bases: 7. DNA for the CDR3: TGTGCCAGCAGGCCCAGACAGGGGGCCGCTGAAGCTTTCTTT. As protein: CASRPRQGAAEAFF. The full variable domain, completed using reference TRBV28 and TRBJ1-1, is DVKVTQSSRYLVKRTGEKVFLECVQDMDHENMFWYRQDPGLGLRLIYFSYDVKMKEKGDIPEGYSVSREKKERFSLILESASTNQTSMYLCASRPRQGAAEAFFGQGTRLTVV.

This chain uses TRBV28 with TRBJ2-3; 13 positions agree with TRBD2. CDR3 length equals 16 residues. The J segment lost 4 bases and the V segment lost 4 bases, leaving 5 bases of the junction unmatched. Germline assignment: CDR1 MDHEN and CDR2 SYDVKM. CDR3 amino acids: CASSSWTSGSADTQYF. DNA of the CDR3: TGTGCCAGCAGTTCCTGGACTAGCGGGAGTGCAGATACGCAGTATTTT.

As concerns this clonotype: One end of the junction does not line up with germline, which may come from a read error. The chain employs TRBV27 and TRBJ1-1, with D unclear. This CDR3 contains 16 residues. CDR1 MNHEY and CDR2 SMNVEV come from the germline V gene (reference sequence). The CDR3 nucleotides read TGTGCCAGAAGTTTATCCCACGACGGAATGAACACTGAAGCTTTCTTT. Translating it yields CARSLSHDGMNTEAFF.